The T cell receptor beta chain under discussion was sequenced for a study of T cells expressing NK-cell markers. Whole-study context: Repertoires of TCR beta were obtained from T cells sorted as CD3+CD56+NKG2C+, CD3+CD56+NKG2C- and CD3+CD56-NKG2C+. Most of the eight sequenced donors tested HCMV-seropositive; one tested seronegative. Overall study results and limits: For four donors, these clonotypes were likewise the leading ones in the CD3+CD56-NKG2C+ fraction.

Remarks on this clonotype: Its antigen is unknown.

5'RACE template switching built TCR beta cDNA with unique molecular identifiers. TCRdb reprocessed the 5' RACE reads and stores each CDR3 protein as one record, lacking DNA. Here the sample table reports some 280,000 distinct CDR3 sequences. The sequenced sample was blood T cells: a sorted CD56 or NKG2C T cell subset, CD4+ or CD8+ T cells, or bulk PBMC T cells (not recorded which). This sequence originates from a man younger than 30 in good health.

CDR3 residues: CAISATGSGANVLTF. This rearrangement joins TRBV10-3 to TRBJ2-6; TCRdb's D call of TRBD1 is untestable without DNA. Per the germline V gene, CDR1 is ENHRY and CDR2 is SYGVKD. CDR3 size: 15 residues.